Each of the 12 T cell receptor beta chains below was sequenced from the same sample in a study of T cell responses to AZD1222 COVID-19 vaccine (dated by TCRdb to about 2021). The intended sense of this specimen's time point label: about 28 days (+/-7) after the second vaccine dose. The library was made by the immunoSEQ multiplex PCR assay. TCRdb provides this immuneACCESS table in a form limited to in-frame rearrangements. Some clones are lacking; in checked studies, under half of them reflect an unresolved V gene, and why the rest are absent is not known. The sample table records tens of thousands of clones; 92% of these occur just once. The ten top clones hold under 3.5% of the sample. The sample in question was peripheral blood, obtained 28 days after the second AZD1222 dose. Every receptor here comes from an adult who received the AZD1222 COVID-19 vaccine.

This clone is a singleton in its sample. V gene TRBV2 combines with J gene TRBJ2-7; 7 bases fit TRBD1. The CDR3 spans 15 residues. CDR1 SNHLY and CDR2 FYNNEI come from the germline V gene. J was trimmed by 2 bases and V by 1 base; bases with no gene match: 5. Here the CDR3 reads CASSEEGQPTYEQYF. In DNA, the CDR3 is TGTGCCAGCAGTGAAGAGGGACAGCCGACCTACGAGCAGTACTTC.

J is TRBJ1-1 and V is TRBV18, with 7 bases aligning to TRBD1. This CDR3 is 13 amino acids long. Germline assignment: CDR1 KGHSH and CDR2 LQKENI. Trimming took 8 bases from V and 0 from J; bases not matched to a gene: 3. The CDR3 sequence is CASRDSVNTEAFF. CDR3 nucleotide sequence: TGTGCCAGCAGGGACAGCGTGAACACTGAAGCTTTCTTT.

The genes are TRBV6-6 and TRBJ1-5; TRBD1 aligns across 10 bases. The CDR3 runs 15 residues. V shed 5 bases, J shed 7 bases, and the junction held 8 bases outside the gene matches. Germline CDR1 and CDR2: MNHNY and SVGAGI (reference sequence). The CDR3 loop is CASSPPGQGLQPQHF. The CDR3 DNA follows: TGTGCCAGCAGTCCCCCGGGACAGGGGTTGCAGCCCCAGCATTTT.

As DNA, the CDR3 is TGTGCCAGCAGCTTGGGCGGGGCGCACACCGGGGAGCTGTTTTTT. Protein product: CASSLGGAHTGELFF. The chain has TRBV7-9 and TRBJ2-2, with TRBD2 as a possible D gene (6 bases). CDR1 is SEHNR, CDR2 FQNEAQ, per germline (reference sequence). V lost 3 bases and J lost 3, with 11 bases in between. The length of the CDR3 is 15 residues.

V usage is TRBV19 and J usage is TRBJ1-6; the D is unclear. Germline V lookup: CDR1 LNHDA, CDR2 SQIVND (reference sequence). The CDR3 is made up of 14 amino acids. V lost 6 bases and J lost 7, with 13 bases in between. CDR3 sequence: CASSPPGPNSPLHF. CDR3 DNA sequence: TGTGCCAGTAGCCCACCCGGACCCAATTCACCCCTCCACTTT.

A few counts support this clone. V usage is TRBV15 and J usage is TRBJ2-7; D is uncertain. Trimming left V 1 base short and J 0 bases short, with 16 bases between. CDR1 is LNHNV and CDR2 is YYDKDF in the germline V gene (reference sequence). This CDR3 region has 17 residues. The CDR3 sequence is CATSRVPRTSTSYEQYF. CDR3 bases: TGTGCCACCAGCAGAGTCCCCCGGACGTCCACCTCCTACGAGCAGTACTTC. Looking up the rest from reference TRBV15 and TRBJ2-7 gives the full variable domain: DAMVIQNPRYQVTQFGKPVTLSCSQTLNHNVMYWYQQKSSQAPKLLFHYYDKDFNNEADTPDNFQSRRPNTSFCFLDIRSPGLGDTAMYLCATSRVPRTSTSYEQYFGPGTRLTVT.

The chain is built from TRBV11-2 and TRBJ2-7, with a possible D match to TRBD1 (5 bases). This CDR3 is 14 amino acids long. The V end lost 5 bases, the J end lost 7 bases, and 18 bases lay between the germline ends. Germline V lookup: CDR1 SGHAT, CDR2 FQNNGV. CDR3 sequence (DNA): TGTGCCAGCAGCCCGAACCAGGGAAGGTGGGAGCAGTACTTC. Its protein product is CASSPNQGRWEQYF.

V usage is TRBV6-5 and J usage is TRBJ1-3; D ambiguous. The V and J ends lost 6 bases and 0 bases respectively, with 12 bases between them. The CDR3 is 15 amino acids. Germline-derived CDR1 and CDR2 are MNHEY and SVGAGI. The CDR3: CASRPGRLSGNTIYF. CDR3 nucleotides: TGTGCCAGCAGACCAGGCCGGCTCTCTGGAAACACCATATATTTT.

This clone appeared a single time. The V call is TRBV7-9, the J call TRBJ1-2; D uncertain. The germline gives CDR1 SEHNR, CDR2 FQNEAQ (reference sequence). The CDR3 length is 12 residues. The ends were cut back, 1 base at V and 10 bases at J, with 10 bases in the middle. CDR3 amino acids: CASSLVPEDYTF. DNA for the CDR3: TGTGCCAGCAGCTTAGTTCCAGAAGACTACACCTTC.

The J gene is TRBJ2-1, the V gene TRBV10-2; D gene unclear. Germline values: CDR1 WSHSY, CDR2 SAAADI. CDR3 length equals 15 residues. The germline V and J ends were trimmed by 0 bases and 3 bases, with 9 bases remaining between them. CDR3 amino acids: CASSESGTSYNEQFF. CDR3 nucleotides: TGCGCCAGCAGTGAGTCTGGCACGAGCTACAATGAGCAGTTCTTC.

This chain links TRBV4-3 with TRBJ2-7; maybe TRBD2 (5 bases). There are 16 residues in the CDR3. Trimming stripped 1 base from V and 3 bases from J, with 16 bases between. Germline-derived CDR1 and CDR2 are LGHNA and YSLEER. The CDR3 region has the DNA TGCGCCAGCAGCCAAGGTTTAGCGCCCTTTGGCTACGAGCAGTACTTC. This encodes CASSQGLAPFGYEQYF.

This chain links TRBV5-6 with TRBJ1-2; D gene uncertain. V lost 4 bases and J 1 base, leaving 5 bases between the germline ends. CDR3 length: 12 residues. Germline V gives CDR1 SGHDT, CDR2 YYEEEE. CDR3 bases: TGTGCCAGCAGCGCCCTTAACTATGGCTACACCTTC. Amino acid sequence: CASSALNYGYTF.